These 2 T cell receptor beta chains were sequenced from one sample in a study of blood T cell repertoires in COVID-19. Data came from immunoSEQ multiplex PCR; TCRdb stores just in-frame clones and leaves some out. Counted here are 70,000 to 95,000 clones, roughly nine tenths occurring once; the ten biggest clones make up around 5%. Sequencing used peripheral blood. These receptors all come from a woman of 80 years or more with active COVID-19.

V usage is TRBV4-3 and J usage is TRBJ2-1; maybe TRBD2 (6 bases). This CDR3 has 16 amino acids. Trimming removed 3 bases at V and 8 bases at J, with 20 bases between. Germline CDR1 reads LGHNA; CDR2 reads YSLEER. The DNA of the CDR3 is TGCGCCAGCAGCCACCGTTTGACTAGGGGTTTCGATGAGCAGTTCTTC. This translates into CASSHRLTRGFDEQFF.

This chain links TRBV6-1 with TRBJ2-6; TRBD2 aligns across 9 bases. V shed 4 bases, J shed 2 bases, and the junction held 15 bases outside the gene matches. CDR3 size: 20 residues. Germline V CDR1 and CDR2: MNHNS, SASEGT. CDR3 protein: CASSGQKRTSVAAGANVLTF. Here the CDR3 DNA reads TGTGCCAGCAGTGGGCAAAAGCGGACTAGCGTTGCCGCTGGGGCCAACGTCCTGACTTTC.